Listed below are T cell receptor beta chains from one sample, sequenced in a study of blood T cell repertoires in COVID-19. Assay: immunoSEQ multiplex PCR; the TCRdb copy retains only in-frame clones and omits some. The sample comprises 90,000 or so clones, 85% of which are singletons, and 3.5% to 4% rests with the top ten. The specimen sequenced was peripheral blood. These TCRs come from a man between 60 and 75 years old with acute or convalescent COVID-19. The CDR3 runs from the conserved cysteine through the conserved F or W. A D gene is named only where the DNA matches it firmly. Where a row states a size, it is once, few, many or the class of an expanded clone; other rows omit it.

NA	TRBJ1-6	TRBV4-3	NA	TGCGCCAGCAGCCAAGTTGGGGGGGGCCCCCTCCACTTT	CASSQVGGGPLHF
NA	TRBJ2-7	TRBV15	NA	TGTGCCACCAGCAGAGATAGCGGTGCCTCCTACGAGCAGTACTTC	CATSRDSGASYEQYF
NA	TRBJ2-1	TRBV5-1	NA	TGCGCCAGCAGCTTGGGGACAGTTCTCAATGAGCAGTTCTTC	CASSLGTVLNEQFF
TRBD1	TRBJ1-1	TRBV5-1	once	TGCGCCAGCAGCAGGACCACAGGGGGCGCGTCTGAAGCTTTCTTT	CASSRTTGGASEAFF
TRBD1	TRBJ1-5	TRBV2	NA	TGTGCCAGCAGCGCCGGACAGGTGGGTCAGCCCCAGCATTTT	CASSAGQVGQPQHF
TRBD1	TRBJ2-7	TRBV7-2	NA	TGTGCCAGCAGGGCACAGGGGGTCTACGAGCAGTACTTC	CASRAQGVYEQYF
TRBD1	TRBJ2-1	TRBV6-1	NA	TGTGCCAGCAGTGAGGACAGGGGGTCCGGTGAGCAGTTCTTC	CASSEDRGSGEQFF
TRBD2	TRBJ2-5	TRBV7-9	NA	TGTGCCAGCAGCTTAAGCGGGGGGAGTAAAGAGACCCAGTACTTC	CASSLSGGSKETQYF
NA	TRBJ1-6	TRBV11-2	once	TGTGCCAGCAGCGGTCGTATGAGAGGGAGGTATAATTCACCCCTCCACTTT	CASSGRMRGRYNSPLHF
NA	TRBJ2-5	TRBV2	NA	TGTGCCAGCAACCCTTCCCTAGCTCAAGAGACCCAGTACTTC	CASNPSLAQETQYF
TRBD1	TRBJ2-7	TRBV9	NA	TGTGCCAGCAGCTTTGGAGGACAGGGCTACGAGCAGTACTTC	CASSFGGQGYEQYF
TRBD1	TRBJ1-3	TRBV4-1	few	TGCGCCAGCAGCCAAGGGGGGACAGGGGTCGAGGGTTGGGGAAACACCATATATTTT	CASSQGGTGVEGWGNTIYF
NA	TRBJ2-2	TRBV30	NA	TGTGCCTGGAGTGTATTTGGGGGCAGGAACGGGGAGCTGTTTTTT	CAWSVFGGRNGELFF
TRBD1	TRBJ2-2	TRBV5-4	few	TGTGCCAGCAGCCACCGGGACAGGGGCACCGGGGAGCTGTTTTTT	CASSHRDRGTGELFF
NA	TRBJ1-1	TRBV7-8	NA	TGTGCCAGCAGCGAGGCGCCAAACACTGAAGCTTTCTTT	CASSEAPNTEAFF
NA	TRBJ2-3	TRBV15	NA	TGTGCCACCAGCAGACGGCGGAGCACAGATACGCAGTATTTT	CATSRRRSTDTQYF
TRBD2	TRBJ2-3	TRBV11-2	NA	TGTGCCAGCAGCTTACCCGAGGGGGCTAGCGGGAGTCTAGATACGCAGTATTTT	CASSLPEGASGSLDTQYF
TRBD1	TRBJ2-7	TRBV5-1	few	TGCGCCAGCAGCTTGGTCAGGGGGAGCTCCTACGAGCAGTACTTC	CASSLVRGSSYEQYF
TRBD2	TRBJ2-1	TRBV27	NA	TGTGCCAGCAGTCTCCGGACTAGCGGGAGCTCCTACAATGAGCAGTTCTTC	CASSLRTSGSSYNEQFF
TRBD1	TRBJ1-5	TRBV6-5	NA	TGTGCCAGCAGTACCCGGACAGGGAATCAGCCCCAGCATTTT	CASSTRTGNQPQHF
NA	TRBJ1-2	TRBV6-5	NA	TGTGCCAGCAGTTACAACAGGGAAGGTTATGGCTACACCTTC	CASSYNREGYGYTF
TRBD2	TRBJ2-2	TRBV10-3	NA	TGTGCCATCAGTGAGGCGGGGGCGAACACCGGGGAGCTGTTTTTT	CAISEAGANTGELFF
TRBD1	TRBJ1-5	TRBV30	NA	TGTGCCTGGGCCGGGACAGGGGATCAGCCCCAGCATTTT	CAWAGTGDQPQHF
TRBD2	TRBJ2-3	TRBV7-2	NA	TGTGCCAGCAGCTTAGAGGGGACTAGACAGTTAGATACGCAGTATTTT	CASSLEGTRQLDTQYF
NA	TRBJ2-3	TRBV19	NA	TGTGCCAGTAGCACTCAAACCTCGGCGCAGTATTTT	CASSTQTSAQYF
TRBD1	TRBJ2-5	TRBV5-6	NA	TGTGCCAGCAGCTCGGGACAGGGGGTCGTGGAGACCCAGTACTTC	CASSSGQGVVETQYF
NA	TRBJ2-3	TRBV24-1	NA	TGTGCCACCAGTAGCAAGGGGGGCACAGATACGCAGTATTTT	CATSSKGGTDTQYF
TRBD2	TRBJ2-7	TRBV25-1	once	TGTGCCAGCAGTGACTCGGCAAGACTAGCGGGGGCCTACGAGCAGTACTTC	CASSDSARLAGAYEQYF
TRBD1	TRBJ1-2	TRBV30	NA	TGTGCCTGGAGTGGACAGGGGAGAATTAGCTACACCTTC	CAWSGQGRISYTF